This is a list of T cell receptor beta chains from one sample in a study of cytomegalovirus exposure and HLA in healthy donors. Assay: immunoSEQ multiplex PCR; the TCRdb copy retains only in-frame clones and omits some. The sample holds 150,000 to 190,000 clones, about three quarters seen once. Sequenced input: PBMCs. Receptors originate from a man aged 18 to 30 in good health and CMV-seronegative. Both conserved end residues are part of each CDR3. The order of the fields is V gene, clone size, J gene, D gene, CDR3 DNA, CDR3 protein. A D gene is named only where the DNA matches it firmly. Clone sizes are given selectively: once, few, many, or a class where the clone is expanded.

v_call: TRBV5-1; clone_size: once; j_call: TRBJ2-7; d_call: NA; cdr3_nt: TGCGCCAGCAGCCTCAGGGTAAACGAGCAGTACTTC; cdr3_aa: CASSLRVNEQYF
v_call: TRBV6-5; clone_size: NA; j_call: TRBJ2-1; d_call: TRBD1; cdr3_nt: TGTGCCAGCAGCGACCGACAGGGTTGGTCCAATGAGCAGTTCTTC; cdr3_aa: CASSDRQGWSNEQFF
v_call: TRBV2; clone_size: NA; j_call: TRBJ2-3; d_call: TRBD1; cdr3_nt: TGTGCCAGCCTGGACCGGGACAGGATCACAGATACGCAGTATTTT; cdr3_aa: CASLDRDRITDTQYF
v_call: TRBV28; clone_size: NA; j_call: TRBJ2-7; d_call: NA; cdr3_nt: TGTGCCAGCAGTTCTATCCCCCTGGGAGCCTACGAGCAGTACTTC; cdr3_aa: CASSSIPLGAYEQYF
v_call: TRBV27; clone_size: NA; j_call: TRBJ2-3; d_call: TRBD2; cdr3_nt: TGTGCCAGCGGGACTAGCGCCCCTAGCACAGATACGCAGTATTTT; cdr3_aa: CASGTSAPSTDTQYF
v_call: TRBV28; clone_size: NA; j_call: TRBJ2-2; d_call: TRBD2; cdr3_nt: TGTGCCAGCAGTTTTACTAGCGGGAATTTCGGGGAGCTGTTTTTT; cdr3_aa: CASSFTSGNFGELFF
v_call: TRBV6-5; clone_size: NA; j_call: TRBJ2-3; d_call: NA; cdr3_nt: TGTGCCAGCAGGCCACTAGGGGGAGGGCCTTATACGCAGTATTTT; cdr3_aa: CASRPLGGGPYTQYF
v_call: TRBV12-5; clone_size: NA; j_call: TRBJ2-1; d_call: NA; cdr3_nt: TGTGCTAGTGGTTCCAATAGCGGCGCCTACAATGAGCAGTTCTTC; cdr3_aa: CASGSNSGAYNEQFF
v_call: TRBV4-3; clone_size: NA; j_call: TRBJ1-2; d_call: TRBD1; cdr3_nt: TGCGCCAGCAGCCAAGACACCCTGGGACAGGGGGCAGCGGGCTACACCTTC; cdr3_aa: CASSQDTLGQGAAGYTF
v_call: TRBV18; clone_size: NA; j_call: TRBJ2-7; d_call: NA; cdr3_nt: TGTGCCAGCTCACCGGACTCTGACGAGCAGTACTTC; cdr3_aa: CASSPDSDEQYF
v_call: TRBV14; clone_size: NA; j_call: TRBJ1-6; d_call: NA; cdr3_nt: TGTGCCAGCAGCCAAGATGAAAGCCCGGGGGGGTCACCCCTCCACTTT; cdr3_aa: CASSQDESPGGSPLHF
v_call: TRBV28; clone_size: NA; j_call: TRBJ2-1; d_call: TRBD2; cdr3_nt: TGTGCCAGCAGTTTATTGCGGGGGACCTACAATGAGCAGTTCTTC; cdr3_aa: CASSLLRGTYNEQFF
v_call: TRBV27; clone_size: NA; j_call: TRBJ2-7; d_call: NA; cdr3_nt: TGTGCCAGCAGTTCACGACAGAGCTCCTACGAGCAGTACTTC; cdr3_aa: CASSSRQSSYEQYF
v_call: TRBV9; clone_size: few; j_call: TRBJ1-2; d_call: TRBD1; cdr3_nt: TGTGCCAGCAGCTCATCAGGAGGGGGCAACTATGGCTACACCTTC; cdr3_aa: CASSSSGGGNYGYTF
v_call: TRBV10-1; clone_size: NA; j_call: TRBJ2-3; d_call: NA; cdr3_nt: TGCGCCACGTCCCCCCCGGGAGCAGATACGCAGTATTTT; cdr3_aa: CATSPPGADTQYF
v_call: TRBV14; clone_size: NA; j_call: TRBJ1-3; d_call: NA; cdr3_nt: TGTGCCAGCAGCCAAGTCCGAACGGTCCAGCAGGACTTTCGGGACACCATATATTTT; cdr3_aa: CASSQVRTVQQDFRDTIYF
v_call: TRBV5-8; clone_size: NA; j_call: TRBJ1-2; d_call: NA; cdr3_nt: TGTGCCAGCAGCTTGGGAAGCGCTAACTATGGCTACACCTTC; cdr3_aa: CASSLGSANYGYTF
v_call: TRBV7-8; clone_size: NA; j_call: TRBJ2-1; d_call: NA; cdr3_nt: TGTGCCAGCAGCGGAGACTACTACTCCTACAATGAGCAGTTCTTC; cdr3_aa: CASSGDYYSYNEQFF
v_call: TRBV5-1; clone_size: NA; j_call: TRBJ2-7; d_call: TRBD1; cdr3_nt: TGCGCCAGCAGCCGCAATCTCCAGACAGGGACGACCTACGAGCAGTACTTC; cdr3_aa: CASSRNLQTGTTYEQYF
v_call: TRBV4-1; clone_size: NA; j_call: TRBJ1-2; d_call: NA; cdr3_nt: TGCGCCAGCAGCCAAGCCCAGGGCGGCTATGGCTACACCTTC; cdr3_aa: CASSQAQGGYGYTF
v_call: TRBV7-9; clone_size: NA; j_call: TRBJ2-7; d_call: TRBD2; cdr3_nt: TGTGCCAGCAGCTTAGCGGCGGTCGGGGGAGGGCAGCAGTACTTC; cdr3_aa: CASSLAAVGGGQQYF
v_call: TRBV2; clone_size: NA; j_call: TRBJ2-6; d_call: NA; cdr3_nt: TGTGCCAGCAGTCCCCGGGGTTCTGGGGCCAACGTCCTGACTTTC; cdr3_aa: CASSPRGSGANVLTF
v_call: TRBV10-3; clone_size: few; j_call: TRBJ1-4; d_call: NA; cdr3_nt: TGTGCCATCAGTGATCAGGGGTCGAATGAAAAACTGTTTTTT; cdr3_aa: CAISDQGSNEKLFF
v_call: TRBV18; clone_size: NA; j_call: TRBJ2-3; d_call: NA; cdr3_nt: TGTGCCAGCTCACCAACGGGGGAATGGACAGATACGCAGTATTTT; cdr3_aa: CASSPTGEWTDTQYF
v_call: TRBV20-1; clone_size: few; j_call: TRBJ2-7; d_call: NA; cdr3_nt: TGCAGTGCTAGGGAGTACGAGCAGTACTTC; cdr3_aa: CSAREYEQYF
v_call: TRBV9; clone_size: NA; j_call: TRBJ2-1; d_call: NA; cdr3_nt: TGTGCCAGCAGCGCCCGGGGTAGCTCCTACAATGAGCAGTTCTTC; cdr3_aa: CASSARGSSYNEQFF
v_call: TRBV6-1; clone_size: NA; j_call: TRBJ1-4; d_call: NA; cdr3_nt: TGTGCCAGCAGCCAGGGGATCGCTAATGAAAAACTGTTTTTT; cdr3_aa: CASSQGIANEKLFF
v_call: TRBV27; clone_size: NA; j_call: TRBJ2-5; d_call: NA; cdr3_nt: TGTGCCAGCAGTTTATCTGGGTGGGAGGAGGTCCAAGAGACCCAGTACTTC; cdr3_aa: CASSLSGWEEVQETQYF
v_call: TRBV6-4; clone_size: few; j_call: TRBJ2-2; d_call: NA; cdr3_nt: TGTGCCAGCAGCGACGGCACGAACACCGGGGAGCTGTTTTTT; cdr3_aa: CASSDGTNTGELFF
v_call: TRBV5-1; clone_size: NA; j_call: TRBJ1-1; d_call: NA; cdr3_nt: TGCGCCAGCAGCTTAAACAGGCGTGAAGCTTTCTTT; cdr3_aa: CASSLNRREAFF
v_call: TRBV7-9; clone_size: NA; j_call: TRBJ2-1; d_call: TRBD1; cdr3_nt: TGTGCCAGCAGCTTCCAGGGGGCAAGGGGTAATGAGCAGTTCTTC; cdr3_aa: CASSFQGARGNEQFF
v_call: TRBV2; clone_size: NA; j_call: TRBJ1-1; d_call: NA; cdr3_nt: TGTGCCAGCTGGACCTGGGGACGCGAGGGAGGTTGGAACACTGAAGCTTTCTTT; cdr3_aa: CASWTWGREGGWNTEAFF
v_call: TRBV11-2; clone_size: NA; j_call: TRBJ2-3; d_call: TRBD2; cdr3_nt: TGTGCCAGCAGCTTCCGACTAGCGGGGACGGGCACAGATACGCAGTATTTT; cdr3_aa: CASSFRLAGTGTDTQYF
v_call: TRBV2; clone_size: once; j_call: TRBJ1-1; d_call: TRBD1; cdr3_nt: TGTGCCAGCAGGGAACCGACAGGGGGCGAAGCTTTCTTT; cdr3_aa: CASREPTGGEAFF
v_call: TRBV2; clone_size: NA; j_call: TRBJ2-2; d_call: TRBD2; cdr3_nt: TGTGCCAGGCTCACCGGGGCTAGCGGGAGTAGGACCGGGGAGCTGTTTTTT; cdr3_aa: CARLTGASGSRTGELFF
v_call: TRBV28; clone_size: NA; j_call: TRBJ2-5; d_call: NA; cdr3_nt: TGTGCCAGCAGTTTACGGGGTGATATCTTTGAGACCCAGTACTTC; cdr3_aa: CASSLRGDIFETQYF
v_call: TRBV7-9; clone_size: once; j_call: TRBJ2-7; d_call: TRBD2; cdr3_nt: TGTGCCAGCAGCTTAAGAGTGGAGGCTAGCGGGACCAACTACGAGCAGTACTTC; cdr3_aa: CASSLRVEASGTNYEQYF
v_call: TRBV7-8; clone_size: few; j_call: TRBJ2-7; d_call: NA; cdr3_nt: TGTGCCAGCAGCTTAGGCCACAGGGTCGAGCAGTACTTC; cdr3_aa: CASSLGHRVEQYF
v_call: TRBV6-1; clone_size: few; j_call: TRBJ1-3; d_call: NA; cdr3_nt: TGTGCCAGCAGTGAAGGAGGGTACTCTGGAAACACCATATATTTT; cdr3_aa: CASSEGGYSGNTIYF
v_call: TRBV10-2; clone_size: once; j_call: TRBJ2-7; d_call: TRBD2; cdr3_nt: TGCGCCAGCAGTGAGGCCCTAGCGGGAGGTTACGAGCAGTACTTC; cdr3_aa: CASSEALAGGYEQYF
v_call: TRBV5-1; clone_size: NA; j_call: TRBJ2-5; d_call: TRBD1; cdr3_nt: TGCGCCAGCAGAGCCGACAGGGGACGGGCGGAGACCCAGTACTTC; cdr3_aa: CASRADRGRAETQYF
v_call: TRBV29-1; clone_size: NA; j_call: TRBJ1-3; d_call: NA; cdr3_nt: TGCAGCGCCATAACAGACCGCTCTGGAAACACCATATATTTT; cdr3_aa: CSAITDRSGNTIYF
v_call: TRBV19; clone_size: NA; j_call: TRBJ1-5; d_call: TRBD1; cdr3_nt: TGTGCCAGTAGTGCAGGGGGAAGGAAGCCCCAGCATTTT; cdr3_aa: CASSAGGRKPQHF
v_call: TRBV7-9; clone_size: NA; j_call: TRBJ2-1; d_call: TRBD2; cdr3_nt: TGTGCCAGCAGCCGTAGCGGACTAGCAGGAGTTAATGAGCAGTTCTTC; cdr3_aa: CASSRSGLAGVNEQFF
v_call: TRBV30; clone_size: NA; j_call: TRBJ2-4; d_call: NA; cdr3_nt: TGTGCCTGGAGTTACGGTGGTCTAGCAGAAGCCAAAAACATTCAGTACTTC; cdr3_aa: CAWSYGGLAEAKNIQYF